Shown below are 2 T cell receptor beta chains from a single sample sequenced in a study of spatial heterogeneity in lung cancer (dated by TCRdb to about 2019). The label giving this sample's time point can be read as: sample taken at primary tumor resection. The receptor library was made with 5' RACE. Sequencing took place on a NextSeq 500. Using fastp at Q25 and MiXCR, TCRdb reprocessed the public reads and kept productive beta chains. Rows matching on CDR3 protein sequence are summarized as one entry with the most common DNA and genes. The sample includes over 50,000 distinct CDR3 sequences, with roughly 6.4% observed a single time. The ten largest account for roughly 15% of the sample. The sample consisted of PBMCs, taken at surgery. These receptors all come from a female donor with early-stage non-small cell lung cancer.

The CDR3 DNA reads TGTGCCAGCAGTTTACTAGCGGCAGATACGCAGTATTTT. Its protein product is CASSLLAADTQYF. The chain recombines TRBV27 with TRBJ2-3; 7 nucleotides agree with TRBD2. CDR3 length: 13 residues. Germline loops: CDR1 MNHEY, CDR2 SMNVEV (reference sequence). The V segment lost 2 bases and the J segment 4 bases; nucleotides outside the gene matches: 0.

Many counts were recorded for this clonotype. This sequence joins TRBV7-9 and TRBJ1-6, with a weak D call TRBD1 (6 bases). The germline gives CDR1 SEHNR, CDR2 FQNEAQ (reference sequence). The ends were cut back, 4 bases at V and 8 bases at J, with 15 bases in the middle. The CDR3 extends over 15 amino acids. CDR3 DNA sequence: TGTGCCAGCAGCTCACTCCAGGGGAGGTATTCACCCCTCCACTTT. It specifies CASSSLQGRYSPLHF. Together with reference TRBV7-9 and TRBJ1-6, the CDR3 gives the full variable domain: DTGVSQNPRHKITKRGQNVTFRCDPISEHNRLYWYRQTLGQGPEFLTYFQNEAQLEKSRLLSDRFSAERPKGSFSTLEIQRTEQGDSAMYLCASSSLQGRYSPLHFGNGTRLTVT.